The 24 T cell receptor beta chains in this list originate from one sample, sequenced in a study of beta chain features in type 1 diabetes. TCRB transcripts that were expressed got sequenced, as all of the isolated RNA had been reverse transcribed. TCRdb's copy holds only in-frame clones and misses some; the assay was immunoSEQ multiplex PCR. Of more than 110,000 clones listed, about 7% are singletons. Sequencing was carried out using central memory CD4+ T cells from blood. The source of these receptors is a woman in her thirties in good health.

This clone was counted between two and nine times. The V gene is TRBV6-6, the J gene TRBJ2-7, with TRBD1 matching over 12 bases. This CDR3 region has 15 residues. Germline loops: CDR1 MNHNY, CDR2 SVGAGI (reference sequence). V was pared by 5 bases and J by 6 bases, with 8 bases of the junction left unmatched. CDR3 nucleotide sequence: TGTGCCAGCAGTCCCGGGACAGGGGGCGCGTCCGAGCAGTACTTC. It translates to CASSPGTGGASEQYF.

This clone was counted between two and nine times. This chain connects TRBV14 to TRBJ2-2; 10 bases agree with TRBD1. Trimming removed 2 bases from V and 5 bases from J; junction bases left unmatched: 2. The CDR3 has 15 amino acids. Per the germline V gene, CDR1 is SGHDN and CDR2 is FVKESK. CDR3 in DNA: TGTGCCAGCAGCCAATGGGGACAGGGGACCGGGGAGCTGTTTTTT. Translated, it gives CASSQWGQGTGELFF.

The chain combines TRBV25-1 with TRBJ2-1; D is ambiguous. This CDR3 contains 11 residues. V lost 1 base and J 9 bases, leaving 4 bases between the germline ends. Germline-derived CDR1 and CDR2 are MGHDK and SYGVNS. Written as DNA, the CDR3 is TGTGCCAGCAGTGAATCAATTGAGCAGTTCTTC. Its translation: CASSESIEQFF.

The chain recombines TRBV7-2 with TRBJ2-5; 10 bases align to TRBD2. With V trimmed by 6 bases and J by 5 bases, 3 bases remained unmatched. Germline lookup yields CDR1 SGHTA and CDR2 FQGNSA. The CDR3 spans 13 residues. For the CDR3, the DNA is TGTGCCAGCAGGGGGACTAGCGTGGAGACCCAGTACTTC. This gives the protein CASRGTSVETQYF.

This clone was counted between two and nine times. This same CDR3 is encoded by further DNA sequences in the sample. This sequence joins TRBV9 and TRBJ2-2; a possible D gene is TRBD2 (6 bases). CDR3 length: 15 residues. The germline CDR1 and CDR2 sequences are SGDLS and YYNGEE. The V end lost 2 bases, the J end lost 0 bases, and 8 bases lay between the germline ends. The CDR3, as DNA: TGTGCCAGCAGCGTTAGCGGAGCGAACACCGGGGAGCTGTTTTTT. Encoded protein: CASSVSGANTGELFF.

The genes are TRBV6-5 and TRBJ1-1; D gene uncertain. There are 12 residues in the CDR3. Germline assignment: CDR1 MNHEY and CDR2 SVGAGI. V shed 4 bases and J shed 6 bases, with 9 bases lying between them. The CDR3 spells CASSSHASEAFF. The CDR3 region has the DNA TGTGCCAGCAGTTCACACGCCTCTGAAGCTTTCTTT.

Only a few counts were recorded for this clone. V is TRBV7-9 and J is TRBJ2-5; tentatively, D is TRBD2 (6 bases). Trimming took off 7 bases at V and 7 bases at J, with 16 bases between the two ends. This CDR3 contains 13 residues. Germline lookup yields CDR1 SEHNR and CDR2 FQNEAQ (reference sequence). CDR3 sequence: CASTAGSGGTQYF. In nucleotides, the CDR3 is TGTGCCAGCACCGCCGGGTCCGGGGGGACCCAGTACTTC.

This clone appeared many times. This chain joins TRBV5-6 and TRBJ1-2; D is ambiguous. V shed 2 bases and J shed 4 bases, with 6 bases lying between them. Looked up from germline, CDR1 is SGHDT and CDR2 is YYEEEE. This CDR3 region has 12 residues. CDR3 residues: CASSFGLYGYTF. In DNA, the CDR3 is TGTGCCAGCAGCTTTGGGCTCTATGGCTACACCTTC.

This clone was detected many times. Other DNA variants within this sample encode the same CDR3. J is TRBJ2-5 and V is TRBV2; 7 positions agree with TRBD2. With 3 bases clipped from V and 4 bases from J, the junction kept 5 bases outside the gene matches. The CDR3 is 14 residues long. Germline CDR1 reads SNHLY; CDR2 reads FYNNEI. The CDR3 sequence is CASSEGGSRETQYF. The CDR3 nucleotides are TGTGCCAGCAGTGAGGGCGGGAGCCGAGAGACCCAGTACTTC.

This clone has a count of ten or more. The V call is TRBV7-3, the J call TRBJ2-3, with a tentative D call TRBD2 (5 bases). The CDR3 has 14 amino acids. Between the trimmed V and J ends, which lost 5 bases and 0 bases, there was a span of 9 bases. The germline V gene has CDR1 SGHTA and CDR2 FQGTGA. The CDR3 region is CASSLGVSTDTQYF. CDR3 bases: TGTGCCAGCAGCCTCGGGGTTAGCACAGATACGCAGTATTTT.

This clone has a handful of counts. This chain joins TRBV27 and TRBJ2-5, with D perhaps TRBD2 (5 bases). With 6 bases removed from V and 5 bases from J, the gap between germline ends came to 13 bases. Germline-derived CDR1 and CDR2 are MNHEY and SMNVEV (reference sequence). This CDR3 spans 13 amino acids. CDR3 residues: CASSDQGGETQYF. CDR3 in DNA: TGTGCCAGCAGCGACCAAGGCGGGGAGACCCAGTACTTC.

This clone was observed a handful of times. This chain links TRBV19 with TRBJ1-2; tentative D call: TRBD1 (5 bases). The CDR3 totals 14 residues. Germline CDR1 reads LNHDA; CDR2 reads SQIVND (reference sequence). V was shortened by 5 bases and J by 4 bases, with 14 bases between the two germline ends. CDR3 amino acids: CASSSQAGLYGYTF. The CDR3 region has the DNA TGTGCCAGTAGTTCGCAAGCGGGGCTCTATGGCTACACCTTC.

A few counts support this clone. The V and J genes are TRBV4-1 and TRBJ2-6; 8 nucleotides line up with TRBD2. The CDR3 is made up of 18 amino acids. Germline CDR1 and CDR2: MGHRA and YSYEKL. J was trimmed by 2 bases and V by 0 bases; bases with no gene match: 6. The CDR3 nucleotides are TGCGCCAGCAGCCAAGAAGGTGGTAGCGGGACTGGGGCCAACGTCCTGACTTTC. This sequence encodes CASSQEGGSGTGANVLTF.

On this clone itself: The same CDR3 arises from other DNA sequences in this sample as well. This chain links TRBV4-3 with TRBJ2-7, with 12 bases lining up with TRBD1. There are 15 residues in the CDR3. J gave up 5 bases and V 2 bases, and 4 bases lay outside the gene matches. Germline V gene lookup returns CDR1 LGHNA and CDR2 YSLEER. The CDR3 bases are TGCGCCAGCAGCCAACCGGGACAGGGGGCCCACGAGCAGTACTTC. Amino acids: CASSQPGQGAHEQYF.

The gene calls are TRBV7-8 and TRBJ1-5, with 7 bases aligning to TRBD1. The CDR3 totals 14 residues. The germline V gene has CDR1 SGHVS and CDR2 FQNEAQ. V lost 5 bases, J lost 6 bases, and 7 bases stayed unmatched. The CDR3 here is CASSPDRAGQPQHF. The CDR3 nucleotides read TGTGCCAGCAGCCCCGACAGGGCGGGTCAGCCCCAGCATTTT.

The table lists this clone with a few counts. V usage is TRBV4-1 and J usage is TRBJ2-5; 8 bases line up with TRBD1. CDR3 size: 17 residues. Germline loops: CDR1 MGHRA, CDR2 YSYEKL. After removal of 0 bases from V and 2 bases from J, the junction contained 8 bases not matched to a gene. In nucleotides, the CDR3 is TGCGCCAGCAGCCAAGATCGGGACAGGCACGTACAAGAGACCCAGTACTTC. Encoded protein: CASSQDRDRHVQETQYF.

The chain has TRBV2 and TRBJ2-3; D is possibly TRBD1 (6 bases). V shed 7 bases and J shed 0 bases, with 11 bases lying between them. This CDR3 has 14 residues. Germline CDR1 SNHLY, CDR2 FYNNEI. In nucleotides, the CDR3 is TGTGCCAGCAAACCAGACAGGAGCACAGATACGCAGTATTTT. Translation gives CASKPDRSTDTQYF.

This clone was seen ten or more times. The genes are TRBV7-2 and TRBJ2-7, with 8 positions matching TRBD1. The CDR3 has 17 residues. Germline V gives CDR1 SGHTA, CDR2 FQGNSA. V shed 4 bases, J shed 0 bases, and the junction held 11 bases outside the gene matches. This CDR3 is CASSWRTGTGDSYEQYF. CDR3 DNA sequence: TGTGCCAGCAGCTGGCGGACAGGGACGGGGGACTCCTACGAGCAGTACTTC. The complete variable domain, with remaining parts taken from reference TRBV7-2 and TRBJ2-7, reads GAGVSQSPSNKVTEKGKDVELRCDPISGHTALYWYRQSLGQGLEFLIYFQGNSAPDKSGLPSDRFSAERTGGSVSTLTIQRTQQEDSAVYLCASSWRTGTGDSYEQYFGPGTRLTVT.

This clone was seen a handful of times. The chain couples TRBV7-9 to TRBJ2-7; TRBD1 aligns across 8 bases. The CDR3 is 15 amino acids. Per germline, CDR1 SEHNR and CDR2 FQNEAQ (reference sequence). The V gene end was trimmed by 2 bases and the J gene end by 4 bases; junction bases not matched to a gene: 7. The CDR3 nucleotides read TGTGCCAGCAGCTTACTATCAGGGGGCGGTTACGAGCAGTACTTC. This codes for CASSLLSGGGYEQYF.

The chain couples TRBV4-3 to TRBJ2-7; 12 bases agree with TRBD1. This CDR3 is 16 amino acids long. Germline CDR1 reads LGHNA; CDR2 reads YSLEER. V gave up 0 bases and J gave up 7 bases; unmatched junction bases: 7. CDR3 coding DNA: TGCGCCAGCAGCCAAGATTTCGGGACAGGGGGCGTAGAGCAGTACTTC. Protein product: CASSQDFGTGGVEQYF.

The chain carries TRBV6-1 and TRBJ2-7; the D gene is possibly TRBD2 (6 bases). Germline V lookup: CDR1 MNHNS, CDR2 SASEGT. The CDR3 runs 12 residues. V was clipped by 6 bases and J by 4 bases, with 10 bases between them. The CDR3 sequence is CASRSSGYEQYF. CDR3 coding DNA: TGTGCCAGCAGGAGTAGCGGATACGAGCAGTACTTC.

This clone occurred many times. The CDR3 DNA follows: TGTGCCAGCTCACCGGCGGGAGGGAGCTCCTACAATGAGCAGTTCTTC. Its protein is CASSPAGGSSYNEQFF. J is TRBJ2-1 and V is TRBV18; 9 bases agree with TRBD2. Germline CDR1 KGHSH, CDR2 LQKENI. The CDR3 length is 16 residues. Trimming took 3 bases from V and 0 from J; bases not matched to a gene: 3.

The DNA for the CDR3 is TGTGCCAGCTCACCACCACAGGGGAGTGAGACTGGCTACACCTTC. It codes for CASSPPQGSETGYTF. This chain links TRBV18 with TRBJ1-2; 7 nucleotides align to TRBD1. V was clipped by 0 bases and J by 7 bases; unmatched bases: 8. This CDR3 is built from 15 residues. CDR1 KGHSH and CDR2 LQKENI come from the germline V gene.

V usage is TRBV7-3 and J usage is TRBJ1-1, with 8 bases lining up with TRBD1. V shed 6 bases and J 4 bases; nucleotides not matched to a gene: 4. This CDR3 is 13 amino acids long. Germline V gene data show CDR1 as SGHTA and CDR2 as FQGTGA. CDR3 sequence: CASRYGQGTEAFF. CDR3 sequence (DNA): TGTGCCAGCAGGTATGGACAGGGCACTGAAGCTTTCTTT.